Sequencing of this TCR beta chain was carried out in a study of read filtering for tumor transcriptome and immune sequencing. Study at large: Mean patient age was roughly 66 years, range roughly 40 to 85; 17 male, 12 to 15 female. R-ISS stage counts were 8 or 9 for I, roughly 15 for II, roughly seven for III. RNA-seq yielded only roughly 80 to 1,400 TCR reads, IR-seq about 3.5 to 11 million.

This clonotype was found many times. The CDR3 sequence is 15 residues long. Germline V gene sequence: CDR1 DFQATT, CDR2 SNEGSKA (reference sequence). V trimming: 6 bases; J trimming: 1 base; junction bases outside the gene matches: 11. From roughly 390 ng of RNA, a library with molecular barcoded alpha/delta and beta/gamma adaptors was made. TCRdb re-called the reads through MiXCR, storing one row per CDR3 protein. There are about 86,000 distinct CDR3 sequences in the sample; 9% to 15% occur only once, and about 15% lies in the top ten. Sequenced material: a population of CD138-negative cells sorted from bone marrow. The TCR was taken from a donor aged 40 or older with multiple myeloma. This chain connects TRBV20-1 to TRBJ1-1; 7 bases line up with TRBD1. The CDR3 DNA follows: TGCAGTGCCCCCTTCCCAAGACAGGGGAACACTGAAGCTTTCTTT. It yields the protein CSAPFPRQGNTEAFF.